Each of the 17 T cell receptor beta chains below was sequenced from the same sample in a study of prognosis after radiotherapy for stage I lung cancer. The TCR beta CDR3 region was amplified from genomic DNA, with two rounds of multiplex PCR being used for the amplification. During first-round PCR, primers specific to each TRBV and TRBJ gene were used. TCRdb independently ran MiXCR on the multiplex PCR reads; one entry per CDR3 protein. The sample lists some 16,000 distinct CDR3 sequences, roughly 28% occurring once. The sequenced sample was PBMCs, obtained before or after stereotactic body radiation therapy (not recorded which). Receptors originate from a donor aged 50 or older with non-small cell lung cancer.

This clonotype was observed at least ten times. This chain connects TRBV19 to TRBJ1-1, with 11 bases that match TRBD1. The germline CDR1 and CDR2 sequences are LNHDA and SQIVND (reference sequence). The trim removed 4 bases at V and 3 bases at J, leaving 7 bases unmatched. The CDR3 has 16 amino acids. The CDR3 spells CASSRRTGGADTEAFF. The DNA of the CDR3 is TGTGCCAGTAGTAGGCGGACAGGGGGCGCGGACACTGAAGCTTTCTTT.

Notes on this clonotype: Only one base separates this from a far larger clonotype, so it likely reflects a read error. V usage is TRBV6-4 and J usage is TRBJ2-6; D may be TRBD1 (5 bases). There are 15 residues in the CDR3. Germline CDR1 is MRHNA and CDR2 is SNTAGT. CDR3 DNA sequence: TGTGCCAGCAGTTACTTGGTTTCTGGGGCCAACGTCCTGAATTTC. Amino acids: CASSYLVSGANVLNF.

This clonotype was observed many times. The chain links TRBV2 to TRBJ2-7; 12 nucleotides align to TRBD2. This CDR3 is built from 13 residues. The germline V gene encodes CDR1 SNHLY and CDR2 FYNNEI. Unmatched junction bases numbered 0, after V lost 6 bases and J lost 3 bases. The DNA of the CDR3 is TGTGCCAGCAGGGGACTAGCGGGCTACGAGCAGTACTTC. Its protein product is CASRGLAGYEQYF.

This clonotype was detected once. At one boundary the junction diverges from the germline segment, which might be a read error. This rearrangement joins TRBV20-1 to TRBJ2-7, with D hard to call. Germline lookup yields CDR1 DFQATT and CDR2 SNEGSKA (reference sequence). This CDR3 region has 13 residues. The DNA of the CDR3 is TGCAGTGCCGGCCGGATGCATCCCTACGAGCAGAACTTC. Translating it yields CSAGRMHPYEQNF.

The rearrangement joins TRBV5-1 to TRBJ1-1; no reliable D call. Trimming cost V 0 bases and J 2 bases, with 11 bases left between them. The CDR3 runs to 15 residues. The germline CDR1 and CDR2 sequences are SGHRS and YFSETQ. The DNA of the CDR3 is TGCGCCAGCAGCTTGGGTTGGGCGATTAACACTGAAGCTTTCTTT. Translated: CASSLGWAINTEAFF.

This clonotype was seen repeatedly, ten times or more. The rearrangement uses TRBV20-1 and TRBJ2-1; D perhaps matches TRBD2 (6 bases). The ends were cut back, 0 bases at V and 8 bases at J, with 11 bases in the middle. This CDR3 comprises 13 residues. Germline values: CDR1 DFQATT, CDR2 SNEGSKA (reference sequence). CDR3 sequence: CSARDSGRDEQFF. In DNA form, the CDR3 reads TGCAGTGCTAGAGATTCCGGGAGAGATGAGCAGTTCTTC.

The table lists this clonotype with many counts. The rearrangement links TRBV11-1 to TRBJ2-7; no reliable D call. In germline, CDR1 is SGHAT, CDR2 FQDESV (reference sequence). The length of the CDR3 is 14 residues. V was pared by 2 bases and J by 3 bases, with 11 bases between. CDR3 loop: CASSLRGNFYEQYF. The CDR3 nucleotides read TGTGCCAGCAGCTTAAGAGGCAACTTCTACGAGCAGTACTTC.

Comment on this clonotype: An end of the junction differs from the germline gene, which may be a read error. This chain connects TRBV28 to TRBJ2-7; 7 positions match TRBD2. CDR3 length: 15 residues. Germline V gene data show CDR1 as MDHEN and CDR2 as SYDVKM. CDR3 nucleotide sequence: TGTGCCAGCAAAGGCCGGGACTATCGGGACTACGATCAGTACTTC. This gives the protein CASKGRDYRDYDQYF.

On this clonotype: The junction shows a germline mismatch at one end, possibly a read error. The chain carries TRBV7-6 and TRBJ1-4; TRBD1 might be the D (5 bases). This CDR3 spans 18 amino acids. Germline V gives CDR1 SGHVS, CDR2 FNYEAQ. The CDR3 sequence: CVSSFSPRGVGTGEKLFF. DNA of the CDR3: TGTGTCAGCAGCTTTTCCCCGCGGGGGGTCGGGACCGGTGAAAAACTGTTTTTT. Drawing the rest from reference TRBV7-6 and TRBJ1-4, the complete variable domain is GAGVSQSPRYKVTKRGQDVALRCDPISGHVSLYWYRQALGQGPEFLTYFNYEAQQDKSGLPNDRFSAERPEGSISTLTIQRTEQRDSAMYRCVSSFSPRGVGTGEKLFFGSGTQLSVL.

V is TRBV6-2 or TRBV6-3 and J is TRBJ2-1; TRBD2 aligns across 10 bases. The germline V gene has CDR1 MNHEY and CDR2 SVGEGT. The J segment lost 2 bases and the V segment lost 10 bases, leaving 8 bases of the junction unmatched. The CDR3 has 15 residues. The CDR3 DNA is TGTGCCAACACCCCTAGCGGGAGCCCCTACAATGAGCAGTTCTTC. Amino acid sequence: CANTPSGSPYNEQFF.

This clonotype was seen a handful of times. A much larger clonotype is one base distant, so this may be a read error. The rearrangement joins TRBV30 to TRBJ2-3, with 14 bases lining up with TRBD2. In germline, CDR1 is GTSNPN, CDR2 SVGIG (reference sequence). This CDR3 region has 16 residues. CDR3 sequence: CAWDGTSGSTPDTRYF. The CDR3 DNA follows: TGTGCCTGGGACGGGACTAGCGGGAGTACCCCAGATACGCGGTATTTT.

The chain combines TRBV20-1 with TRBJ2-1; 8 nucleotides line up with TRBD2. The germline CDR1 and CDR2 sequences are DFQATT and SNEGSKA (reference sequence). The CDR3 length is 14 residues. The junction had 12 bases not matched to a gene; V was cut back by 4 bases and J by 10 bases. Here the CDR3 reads CSANRHREGGEQFF. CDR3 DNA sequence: TGCAGTGCTAATCGCCATCGGGAGGGTGGGGAGCAGTTCTTC.

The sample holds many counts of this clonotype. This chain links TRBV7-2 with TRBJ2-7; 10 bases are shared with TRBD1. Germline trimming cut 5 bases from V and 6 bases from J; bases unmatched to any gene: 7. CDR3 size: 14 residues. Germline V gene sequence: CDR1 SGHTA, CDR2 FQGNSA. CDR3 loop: CASSHLGQGSEQYF. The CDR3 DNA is TGTGCCAGCAGCCACCTGGGACAGGGGAGCGAGCAGTACTTC.

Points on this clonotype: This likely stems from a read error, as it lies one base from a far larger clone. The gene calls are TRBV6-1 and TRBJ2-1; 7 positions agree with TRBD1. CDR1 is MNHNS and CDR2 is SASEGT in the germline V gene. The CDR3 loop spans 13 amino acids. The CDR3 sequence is CAGSMTGMVEQFF. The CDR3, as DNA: TGTGCCGGCAGCATGACAGGGATGGTCGAGCAGTTCTTC.

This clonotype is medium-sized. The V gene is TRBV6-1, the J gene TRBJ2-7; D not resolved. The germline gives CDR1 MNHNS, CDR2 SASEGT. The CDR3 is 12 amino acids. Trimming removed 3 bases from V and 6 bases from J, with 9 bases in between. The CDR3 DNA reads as TGTGCCAGCAGTGACGAGAGTCTCGAGCAGTACTTC. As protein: CASSDESLEQYF.

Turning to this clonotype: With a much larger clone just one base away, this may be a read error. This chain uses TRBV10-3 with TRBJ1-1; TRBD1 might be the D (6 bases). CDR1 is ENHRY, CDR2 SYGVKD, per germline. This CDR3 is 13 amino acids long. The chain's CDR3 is CAISEWGGTGAFF. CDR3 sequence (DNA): TGTGCCATCAGTGAATGGGGGGGCACTGGAGCTTTCTTT.

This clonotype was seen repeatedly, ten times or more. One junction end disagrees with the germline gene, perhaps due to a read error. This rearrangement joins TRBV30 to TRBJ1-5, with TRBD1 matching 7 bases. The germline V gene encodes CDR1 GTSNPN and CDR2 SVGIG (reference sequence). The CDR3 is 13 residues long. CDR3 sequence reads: CAWTGGGNQPQHF. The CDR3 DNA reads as TGTGCCTGGACTGGAGGGGGCAACCAGCCCCAGCATTTT.